A single sample gave rise to the 19 T cell receptor beta chains below, sequenced in a study of shared clonotypes between healthy human individuals. Some clones are missing from TCRdb's copy, which holds only in-frame ones; the method was immunoSEQ multiplex PCR. In the table there are roughly 400,000 clones, 95% to 97% of which are singletons. The sequencing sample was made of memory CD8+ T cells sorted from blood. Stated subset: CD45RO+ cells pooled with CCR7-negative TemRA cells. Every receptor here comes from a man aged 30 to 39 in good health.

Only a few counts were recorded for this clone. Other DNA sequences within the sample encode an identical CDR3. This chain uses TRBV19 with TRBJ2-2; TRBD1 is a possible D gene (5 bases). Trimming cost V 2 bases and J 1 base, with 5 bases left between them. Per the germline V gene, CDR1 is LNHDA and CDR2 is SQIVND (reference sequence). The length of the CDR3 is 14 residues. The CDR3 DNA follows: TGTGCCAGTAGTATAACAGGGAACACCGGGGAGCTGTTTTTT. It codes for CASSITGNTGELFF.

The rearrangement links TRBV20-1 to TRBJ2-7; D is undetermined. Deletions cut 1 base from V and 7 bases from J, with 8 bases between. The length of the CDR3 is 11 residues. Germline lookup yields CDR1 DFQATT and CDR2 SNEGSKA (reference sequence). The CDR3 protein is CSARAEKEQYF. The CDR3 DNA is TGCAGTGCTAGAGCTGAGAAGGAGCAGTACTTC.

The V call is TRBV30, the J call TRBJ2-5, with D hard to call. Germline values: CDR1 GTSNPN, CDR2 SVGIG (reference sequence). The CDR3 contains 15 residues. Deletions cut 1 base from V and 0 bases from J, with 12 bases between. CDR3 sequence: CAWSDFYAYQETQYF. The DNA for the CDR3 is TGTGCCTGGAGTGATTTTTATGCGTACCAAGAGACCCAGTACTTC.

This clone occurred once. The CDR3 DNA reads TGTGCCAGCAGTTTGGGACAGGACACAGATACGCAGTATTTT. Translating it yields CASSLGQDTDTQYF. The V and J genes are TRBV28 and TRBJ2-3; TRBD1 aligns across 8 bases. The germline V gene encodes CDR1 MDHEN and CDR2 SYDVKM. V was pared by 3 bases and J by 2 bases, with 1 base of the junction left unmatched. The CDR3 extends over 14 amino acids.

This sequence joins TRBV13 and TRBJ2-4, with 10 bases identical to TRBD1. V was clipped by 5 bases and J by 7 bases; unmatched bases: 8. The CDR3 has 15 residues. Germline V lookup: CDR1 PRHDT, CDR2 FYEKMQ (reference sequence). The CDR3 DNA reads TGTGCCAGCAGCCCCGCAGAGGACAGGGGGAACATTCAGTACTTC. It codes for CASSPAEDRGNIQYF.

This clone was detected only once. The chain recombines TRBV10-2 with TRBJ2-2; 11 bases line up with TRBD2. The V segment lost 6 bases and the J segment 6 bases; nucleotides outside the gene matches: 6. Germline V gene sequence: CDR1 WSHSY, CDR2 SAAADI. The CDR3 spans 15 residues. DNA for the CDR3: TGCGCCAGCAGGGTGGTAGCGGGAGGGGCCGGGGAGCTGTTTTTT. It codes for CASRVVAGGAGELFF.

A single count supports this clone. This chain links TRBV28 with TRBJ1-5, with TRBD1 as a possible D gene (5 bases). V was clipped by 5 bases and J by 2 bases, with 13 bases between them. The CDR3 extends over 15 amino acids. Germline CDR1 and CDR2: MDHEN and SYDVKM. The CDR3, as DNA: TGTGCCAGCAGTCGTCCCGGGACGGGCAATCAGCCCCAGCATTTT. It encodes CASSRPGTGNQPQHF.

The V gene is TRBV5-3, the J gene TRBJ2-2, with TRBD2 matching over 10 bases. TRBV5-3 is classed as an ORF, of uncertain function. V was clipped by 5 bases and J by 2 bases; unmatched bases: 6. The length of the CDR3 is 16 residues. The CDR3 sequence: CARSNSGRANTGELFF. CDR3 in DNA: TGTGCCAGAAGTAACAGCGGGAGGGCTAACACCGGGGAGCTGTTTTTT.

The chain joins TRBV27 to TRBJ1-1, with 7 bases matching TRBD1. Germline trimming cut 2 bases from V and 0 bases from J; bases unmatched to any gene: 12. Germline assignment: CDR1 MNHEY and CDR2 SMNVEV (reference sequence). This CDR3 is 18 amino acids long. The CDR3 protein is CASSLEFKGQALNTEAFF. CDR3 DNA: TGTGCCAGCAGTTTAGAATTTAAAGGACAGGCTCTGAACACTGAAGCTTTCTTT.

As to this clone: Other nucleotide sequences from this sample produce the same CDR3. The chain couples TRBV29-1 to TRBJ2-3; no definite D call. CDR3 length: 10 amino acids. The germline V gene encodes CDR1 SQVTM and CDR2 ANQGSEA. V was pared by 6 bases and J by 3 bases, with 4 bases between. The CDR3 spells CSVATDTQYF. The CDR3 DNA reads TGCAGCGTCGCTACAGATACGCAGTATTTT.

This sequence joins TRBV7-9 and TRBJ2-5, with D possibly matching TRBD2 (5 bases). Germline CDR1 and CDR2: SEHNR and FQNEAQ (reference sequence). The CDR3 is 15 residues long. V lost 0 bases to trimming and J lost 3 bases, with 11 bases between them. The CDR3 DNA sequence: TGTGCCAGCAGCTTAGCGGCCAGCGGAAAAGAGACCCAGTACTTC. Its translation is CASSLAASGKETQYF.

This chain links TRBV6-6 with TRBJ2-3; the match to TRBD2 covers 9 bases. The V gene end was trimmed by 6 bases and the J gene end by 2 bases; junction bases not matched to a gene: 6. CDR3 length: 15 residues. Germline assignment: CDR1 MNHNY and CDR2 SVGAGI (reference sequence). CDR3 DNA: TGTGCCAGCAGCCCGGGACTAGCACCCACAGATACGCAGTATTTT. This codes for CASSPGLAPTDTQYF.

The chain couples TRBV6-6 to TRBJ2-7, with a possible D match to TRBD2 (5 bases). The CDR3 is made up of 14 amino acids. The V and J ends lost 7 bases and 5 bases respectively, with 18 bases between them. Germline loops: CDR1 MNHNY, CDR2 SVGAGI (reference sequence). The CDR3 spells CASIRGRGTNEQYF. Here the CDR3 DNA reads TGTGCCAGCATCCGCGGCCGGGGAACGAACGAGCAGTACTTC.

The chain joins TRBV28 to TRBJ2-7; no clear D gene. V was cut by 2 bases and J by 6 bases, with 5 bases left in between. The CDR3 consists of 11 residues. Looked up from germline, CDR1 is MDHEN and CDR2 is SYDVKM. CDR3 nucleotides: TGTGCCAGCAGTTTAGTGGCCGAGCAGTACTTC. Protein product: CASSLVAEQYF.

Of note for this clone: The same CDR3 arises from other DNA sequences in this sample as well. The rearrangement uses TRBV19 and TRBJ1-5; D remains unclear. The germline gives CDR1 LNHDA, CDR2 SQIVND (reference sequence). The CDR3 has 12 residues. V lost 1 base and J lost 4, with 2 bases in between. Here the CDR3 reads CASSIGNQPQHF. The CDR3 coding sequence is TGTGCCAGTAGTATAGGGAATCAGCCCCAGCATTTT.

The rearrangement links TRBV10-1 to TRBJ2-7; 13 positions match TRBD2. This CDR3 spans 14 amino acids. In germline, CDR1 is WNHNN, CDR2 SYGVQD (reference sequence). J was trimmed by 6 bases and V by 2 bases; bases with no gene match: 1. CDR3 sequence reads: CASSETSGRAEQYF. CDR3 DNA sequence: TGCGCCAGCAGTGAGACTAGCGGGAGGGCCGAGCAGTACTTC.

J is TRBJ1-5 and V is TRBV30; possibly TRBD1 for D (5 bases). Germline-derived CDR1 and CDR2 are GTSNPN and SVGIG (reference sequence). The CDR3 length is 12 residues. CDR3 DNA: TGTGCAGCCCAACGGGGGGAGAAGCCCCAGCATTTT. Translated: CAAQRGEKPQHF.

The gene calls are TRBV10-1 and TRBJ2-1; 8 bases fit TRBD2. Germline lookup yields CDR1 WNHNN and CDR2 SYGVQD (reference sequence). V was pared by 4 bases and J by 0 bases, with 2 bases of the junction left unmatched. The CDR3 is 15 amino acids. The DNA for the CDR3 is TGCGCCAGCAGTGGGGGGACTAGCTCCTACAATGAGCAGTTCTTC. It is translated as CASSGGTSSYNEQFF.

V usage is TRBV9 and J usage is TRBJ2-7; D unclear. CDR3 length: 14 amino acids. The V gene lost 0 bases and the J gene lost 0 bases, with 7 bases spanning the gap. CDR1 is SGDLS, CDR2 YYNGEE, per germline. CDR3 in amino acids: CASSVATGSYEQYF. The CDR3 DNA is TGTGCCAGCAGCGTAGCAACGGGCTCCTACGAGCAGTACTTC.